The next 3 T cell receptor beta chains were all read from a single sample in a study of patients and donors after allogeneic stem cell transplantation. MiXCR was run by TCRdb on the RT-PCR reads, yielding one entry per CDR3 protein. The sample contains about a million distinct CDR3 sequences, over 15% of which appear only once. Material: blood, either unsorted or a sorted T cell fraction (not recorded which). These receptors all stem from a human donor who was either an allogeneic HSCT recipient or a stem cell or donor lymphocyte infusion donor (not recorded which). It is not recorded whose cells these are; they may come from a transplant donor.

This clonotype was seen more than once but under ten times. CDR3: CASSQADRVEETQYF. The CDR3 DNA sequence: TGTGCCAGCAGCCAGGCAGACAGGGTAGAAGAGACCCAGTACTTC. The chain carries TRBV4-2 and TRBJ2-5; 7 bases line up with TRBD1. Germline V CDR1 and CDR2: LGHNA, YNFKEQ. V lost 3 bases, J lost 3 bases, and 7 bases stayed unmatched. The CDR3 totals 15 residues.

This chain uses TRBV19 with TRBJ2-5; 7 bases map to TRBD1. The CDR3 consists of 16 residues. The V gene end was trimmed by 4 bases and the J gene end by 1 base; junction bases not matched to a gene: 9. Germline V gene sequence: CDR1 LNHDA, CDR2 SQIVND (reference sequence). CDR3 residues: CASSRQQGTPQETQYF. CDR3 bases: TGTGCCAGTAGTAGACAACAGGGGACCCCCCAAGAGACCCAGTACTTC.

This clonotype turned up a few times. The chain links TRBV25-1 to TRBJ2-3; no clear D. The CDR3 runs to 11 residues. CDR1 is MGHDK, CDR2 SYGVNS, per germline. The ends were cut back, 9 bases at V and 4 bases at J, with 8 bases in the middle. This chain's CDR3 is CARPNSDTQYF. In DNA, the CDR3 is TGTGCCAGACCGAATTCAGATACGCAGTATTTT. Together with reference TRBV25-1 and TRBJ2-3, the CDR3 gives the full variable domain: EADIYQTPRYLVIGTGKKITLECSQTMGHDKMYWYQQDPGMELHLIHYSYGVNSTEKGDLSSESTVSRIRTEHFPLTLESARPSHTSQYLCARPNSDTQYFGPGTRLTVL.